Sequencing of this TCR beta chain was carried out in a study of early T cells in non-severe SARS-CoV-2 infection. This clonotype turned up a few times. Individual cDNA molecules were tagged with unique molecular identifiers. TCRdb re-analysed the 5' RACE reads in MiXCR, keeping a single row per CDR3 protein. The table has around 58,000 distinct CDR3 sequences, about 15% seen once. The starting material was whole blood, obtained at baseline. This clonotype was sampled from an adult who was a healthcare worker with PCR-confirmed SARS-CoV-2 infection or an uninfected control (not recorded which).

CDR3: CASSLSFGTRLGDSPLHF. The CDR3 nucleotides are TGTGCCAGCAGCTTGTCTTTTGGGACCCGCCTCGGGGATTCACCCCTCCACTTT. The genes are TRBV5-6 and TRBJ1-6; TRBD1 might be the D (5 bases). In germline, CDR1 is SGHDT, CDR2 YYEEEE. This CDR3 comprises 18 residues. Trimming removed 1 base from V and 8 bases from J, with 22 bases in between.